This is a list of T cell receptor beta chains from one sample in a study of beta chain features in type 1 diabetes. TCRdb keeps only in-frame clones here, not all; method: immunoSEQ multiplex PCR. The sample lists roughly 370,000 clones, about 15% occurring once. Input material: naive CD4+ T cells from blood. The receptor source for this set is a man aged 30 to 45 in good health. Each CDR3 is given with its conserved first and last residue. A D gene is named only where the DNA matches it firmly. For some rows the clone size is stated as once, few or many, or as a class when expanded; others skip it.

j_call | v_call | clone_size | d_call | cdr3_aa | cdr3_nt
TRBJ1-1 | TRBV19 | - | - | CASSSQGRHTEAFF | TGTGCCAGTAGTTCCCAAGGGAGGCACACTGAAGCTTTCTTT
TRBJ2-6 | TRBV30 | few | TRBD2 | CAEKRKTSSSGANVLTF | TGTGCCGAAAAGCGAAAGACTAGCTCTTCTGGGGCCAACGTCCTGACTTTC
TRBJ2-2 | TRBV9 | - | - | CASSVVLTGELFF | TGTGCCAGCAGCGTAGTTTTGACCGGGGAGCTGTTTTTT
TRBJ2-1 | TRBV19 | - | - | CASALARFNYNEQFF | TGTGCCAGTGCCCTAGCGAGATTCAACTACAATGAGCAGTTCTTC
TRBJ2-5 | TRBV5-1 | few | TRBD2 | CASSPQTSGGHQETQYF | TGCGCCAGCAGCCCACAGACTAGCGGGGGCCACCAAGAGACCCAGTACTTC
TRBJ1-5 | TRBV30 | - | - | CAWSGDLNQPQHF | TGTGCCTGGAGTGGGGACCTCAATCAGCCCCAGCATTTT
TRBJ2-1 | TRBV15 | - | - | CATSSPYSDNEQFF | TGTGCCACCAGCAGTCCCTATTCAGACAATGAGCAGTTCTTC
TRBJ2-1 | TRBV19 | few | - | CASSLQGTFVGSYNEQFF | TGTGCCAGTAGTTTACAAGGGACGTTCGTTGGCTCCTACAATGAGCAGTTCTTC
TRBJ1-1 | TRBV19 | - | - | CASSRIFEAFF | TGTGCCAGTAGTAGGATCTTTGAAGCTTTCTTT
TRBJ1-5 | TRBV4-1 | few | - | CASSHQSPIEPQHF | TGCGCCAGCAGCCACCAAAGCCCCATAGAGCCCCAGCATTTT
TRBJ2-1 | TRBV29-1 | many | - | CSVARAQINEQFF | TGCAGCGTTGCCAGGGCCCAAATCAATGAGCAGTTCTTC
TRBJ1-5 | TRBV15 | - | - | CATSRSRQYNQPQHF | TGTGCCACCAGCAGATCCAGACAGTACAATCAGCCCCAGCATTTT
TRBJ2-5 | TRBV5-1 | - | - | CASSGRFQETQYF | TGCGCCAGCAGCGGACGGTTCCAAGAGACCCAGTACTTC
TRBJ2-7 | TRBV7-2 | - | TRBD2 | CASSLKLAGVTYEQYF | TGTGCCAGCAGCTTGAAACTAGCGGGGGTCACCTACGAGCAGTACTTC
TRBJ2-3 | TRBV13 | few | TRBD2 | CASSLASGRLLDTQYF | TGTGCCAGCAGCTTAGCTAGCGGGAGATTATTGGATACGCAGTATTTT
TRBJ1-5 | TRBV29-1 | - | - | CSVRTTSDQPQHF | TGCAGCGTTAGGACCACCTCGGATCAGCCCCAGCATTTT
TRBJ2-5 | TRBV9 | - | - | CASSVGAEETQYF | TGTGCCAGCAGCGTAGGCGCGGAAGAGACCCAGTACTTC
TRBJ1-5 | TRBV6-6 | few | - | CASSYEQGNSNQPQHF | TGTGCCAGCAGTTACGAACAGGGAAATAGCAATCAGCCCCAGCATTTT
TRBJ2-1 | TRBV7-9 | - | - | CASSLAWARVPNEQFF | TGTGCCAGCAGCTTAGCCTGGGCAAGAGTCCCCAATGAGCAGTTCTTC
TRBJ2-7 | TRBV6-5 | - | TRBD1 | CASSYIGTGIPYEQYF | TGTGCCAGCAGTTATATCGGGACAGGGATCCCCTACGAGCAGTACTTC
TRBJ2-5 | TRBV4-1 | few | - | CASSQVRRETQYF | TGCGCCAGCAGCCAAGTGCGTCGAGAGACCCAGTACTTC
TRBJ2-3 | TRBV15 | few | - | CATSRVRRSTDTQYF | TGTGCCACCAGCAGAGTCCGGAGGAGCACAGATACGCAGTATTTT
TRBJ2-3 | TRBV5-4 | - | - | CATSIPGRLTDTQYF | TGTGCCACTTCGATCCCTGGCCGACTCACAGATACGCAGTATTTT
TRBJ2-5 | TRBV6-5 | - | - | CASSYSTGRETQYF | TGTGCCAGCAGTTACTCTACAGGGAGGGAGACCCAGTACTTC